These 8 T cell receptor beta chains were all obtained from the same sample, sequenced in a study of technical replicates of blood from a handful of donors (dated by TCRdb to 2016 to 2017). Library method: the immunoSEQ multiplex PCR assay. TCRdb stores this immuneACCESS table with in-frame sequences only. Part of the clones is absent; in the studies checked, under half of the shortfall reflects unresolved V genes, and no reason is known for the rest. Here the sample has around 79,000 clones; roughly 94% occur a single time. The ten largest clones represent under 0.3% of the sample. Material: T cells isolated from PBMCs. The receptors shown here come from a human donor in good health.

This clone was observed a handful of times. The J gene is TRBJ2-2, the V gene TRBV11-1; TRBD2 might be the D (6 bases). Per germline, CDR1 SGHAT and CDR2 FQDESV (reference sequence). With 6 bases removed from V and 2 bases from J, the gap between germline ends came to 19 bases. CDR3 length equals 17 residues. CDR3: CASSPGGRRRNTGELFF. In nucleotides, the CDR3 is TGTGCCAGCAGTCCTGGAGGGAGGCGGAGAAACACCGGGGAGCTGTTTTTT.

The chain links TRBV28 to TRBJ2-7; the D gene is possibly TRBD1 (7 bases). The CDR3 length is 15 residues. V lost 8 bases and J lost 0, with 17 bases in between. Germline-derived CDR1 and CDR2 are MDHEN and SYDVKM. This CDR3 is CASVAGTASSYEQYF. The CDR3 nucleotides are TGTGCCAGCGTTGCGGGGACAGCGAGCTCCTACGAGCAGTACTTC. Full variable domain (missing parts from reference TRBV28 and TRBJ2-7): DVKVTQSSRYLVKRTGEKVFLECVQDMDHENMFWYRQDPGLGLRLIYFSYDVKMKEKGDIPEGYSVSREKKERFSLILESASTNQTSMYLCASVAGTASSYEQYFGPGTRLTVT.

This chain links TRBV9 with TRBJ2-5; D is perhaps TRBD2 (6 bases). V dropped 3 bases and J dropped 5 bases, with 14 bases sitting between them. The CDR3 covers 14 residues. Germline CDR1 reads SGDLS; CDR2 reads YYNGEE. CDR3: CASSAMTSVETQYF. Here the CDR3 DNA reads TGTGCCAGCAGCGCCATGACTAGTGTGGAGACCCAGTACTTC.

CDR3 nucleotides: TGTGCCAGCAGCAAAGGAGACCGGGACAGGGGATCGGACACTGAAGCTTTCTTT. It yields the protein CASSKGDRDRGSDTEAFF. This rearrangement joins TRBV21-1 to TRBJ1-1; the table gives TRBD1 as D, unverified against the DNA. TRBV21-1 is a documented pseudogene. CDR3 length: 18 residues.

The chain has TRBV28 and TRBJ1-4; TRBD1 matches at 8 bases. The CDR3 spans 15 residues. J gave up 5 bases and V 4 bases, and 6 bases lay outside the gene matches. Germline lookup yields CDR1 MDHEN and CDR2 SYDVKM. The CDR3 nucleotides read TGTGCCAGCAGTTCGCAGACAGGGGTGAATGAAAAACTGTTTTTT. Its protein product is CASSSQTGVNEKLFF.

The chain employs TRBV5-1 and TRBJ2-2, with D possibly being TRBD2 (7 bases). Trimming took 1 base from V and 7 from J, leaving 14 bases between them. The CDR3 runs 15 residues. Germline CDR1 and CDR2: SGHRS and YFSETQ. The CDR3 DNA is TGCGCCAGCAGCTTGAGGGGGGGCCGCAACGGGGAGCTGTTTTTT. Its translation is CASSLRGGRNGELFF.

This rearrangement joins TRBV5-1 to TRBJ2-4, with 9 positions matching TRBD1. The CDR3 runs to 14 residues. J was trimmed by 8 bases and V by 1 base; bases with no gene match: 4. CDR1 is SGHRS, CDR2 YFSETQ, per germline. The CDR3, as DNA: TGCGCCAGCAGCTTGACAGGACAGGGGTACATTCAGTACTTC. Its translation is CASSLTGQGYIQYF. Filled out from reference TRBV5-1 and TRBJ2-4, the complete variable domain reads KAGVTQTPRYLIKTRGQQVTLSCSPISGHRSVSWYQQTPGQGLQFLFEYFSETQRNKGNFPGRFSGRQFSNSRSEMNVSTLELGDSALYLCASSLTGQGYIQYFGAGTRLSVL.

The sample holds one count of this clone. The gene calls are TRBV4-1 and TRBJ2-3; D not resolved. This CDR3 has 14 residues. The germline V gene has CDR1 MGHRA and CDR2 YSYEKL. V was cut by 5 bases and J by 8 bases, with 17 bases left in between. CDR3 DNA: TGCGCCAGCAGCTCCCTATCCGCGGAAGGTACGCAGTATTTT. This sequence encodes CASSSLSAEGTQYF.